A single T cell receptor (beta chain) is shown here with its context. The data were produced by immunoSEQ multiplex PCR, yet TCRdb's version contains in-frame clones alone and is incomplete. The data contain 90,000 to 150,000 clones, approximately 86% of them singletons. This sample stems from a study of T cell responses to AZD1222 COVID-19 vaccine. Germline V gene lookup returns CDR1 MDHEN and CDR2 SYDVKM. The CDR3 runs to 14 residues. With V trimmed by 2 bases and J by 6 bases, 4 bases remained unmatched. The genes are TRBV28 and TRBJ2-1; TRBD2 agrees at 7 bases. Sequencing was performed on peripheral blood, taken on day 0 of AZD1222 vaccination. The source is an adult in good health. The CDR3 DNA follows: TGTGCCAGCAGTTTAGGTCCGGGGGGCAATGAGCAGTTCTTC. Amino acids: CASSLGPGGNEQFF.